The rows below give T cell receptor beta chains drawn from one sample of a study of vaccination effects on CD4 cells after COVID-19. Antigens for these TCRs are unknown. Clones were read by immunoSEQ multiplex PCR, and TCRdb kept only the in-frame ones, dropping some. The sample records approximately 70,000 clones, roughly 76% being singletons. Specimen: CD4+ T cells from PBMCs cultured with HCoV-OC43 spike peptides, collected after COVID-19 vaccination. These receptors were collected from a human donor who received a COVID-19 vaccine. CDR3s include the opening cysteine and the closing phenylalanine or tryptophan. The D gene is left open where the match is weak. Clone size, where shown, is once, few, many, or a class for clones that have expanded.

DNA,CDR3,size,V,J,D
TGTGCCAGCAGTGATTGGTACGGCAGGGGCTATAATTCACCCCTCCACTTT,CASSDWYGRGYNSPLHF,-,TRBV6-1,TRBJ1-6,-
TGTGCCAGCAGCTTGGGGGGGCCCGGGGAAGATACGCAGTATTTT,CASSLGGPGEDTQYF,once,TRBV5-6,TRBJ2-3,-
TGTGCCAGCAGTTACGGGCTCCCCTCGAGGTACACTGAAGCTTTCTTT,CASSYGLPSRYTEAFF,once,TRBV6-5,TRBJ1-1,-
TGTGCCAGTAGTATATTTGTCAGCACTGAAGCTTTCTTT,CASSIFVSTEAFF,few,TRBV19,TRBJ1-1,-
TGTGCCAGCATGAAGGACAGGGGGAATGGCTACACCTTC,CASMKDRGNGYTF,few,TRBV6-5,TRBJ1-2,TRBD1
TGTGCCAGCAGCGTAGCCAGGGACAGCCTTGACACTGAAGCTTTCTTT,CASSVARDSLDTEAFF,-,TRBV9,TRBJ1-1,TRBD1
TGTGCCAGCAGACGCCCGGGACAGGGAGGCGGCTACACCTTC,CASRRPGQGGGYTF,once,TRBV6-6,TRBJ1-2,TRBD1
TGTGCCAGTAGTATTGGTGTAAACACTGAAGCTTTCTTT,CASSIGVNTEAFF,-,TRBV19,TRBJ1-1,-
TGCGCCAGCAGCTTGGCTGGGGGCGACAACTATGGCTACACCTTC,CASSLAGGDNYGYTF,-,TRBV5-1,TRBJ1-2,-
TGTGCCACCAGAGGCATAACCCAGGGGGACACTGAAGCTTTCTTT,CATRGITQGDTEAFF,-,TRBV24-1,TRBJ1-1,TRBD1
TGTGCCAGTGCGATTACTAATTCACCCCTCCACTTT,CASAITNSPLHF,-,TRBV6-5,TRBJ1-6,-
TGTGCCAGCAGCCACTTCAAGGGACAAGAGACCCAGTACTTC,CASSHFKGQETQYF,-,TRBV11-2,TRBJ2-5,-
TGTGCCAGCAGCCAAAGTTTGGGAGGAACTGAAGCTTTCTTT,CASSQSLGGTEAFF,-,TRBV3-1/TRBV3-2,TRBJ1-1,-
TGTGCCAGCAGTTTCTACGCACCCTCAGGCTACACCTTC,CASSFYAPSGYTF,-,TRBV12-3/TRBV12-4,TRBJ1-2,-
TGTGCCAGCTCACTACAGGGGGCCACTGAAGCTTTCTTT,CASSLQGATEAFF,-,TRBV18,TRBJ1-1,TRBD1
TGTGCCAGCAGGTTAACGACAGGGACTAATGAAAAACTGTTTTTT,CASRLTTGTNEKLFF,few,TRBV6-5,TRBJ1-4,TRBD1
TGTGCCAGTAGTGAATGGGGGGTGGACGGGGAGACCCAGTACTTC,CASSEWGVDGETQYF,-,TRBV19,TRBJ2-5,-
TGTGCCACCAGTGTTGGGGGGACAGGCCAAGAGACCCAGTACTTC,CATSVGGTGQETQYF,-,TRBV24-1,TRBJ2-5,TRBD1